This TCR beta chain was captured by sequencing in a study of siplizumab effects on memory and regulatory T cells. Study as a whole: Paired mixed lymphocyte reactions compared siplizumab about 1.1 ug/mL against no drug.

The authors cocultured the mixed lymphocyte reaction cells at 37 degrees C for about six days. This clone is judged medium-sized. The antigen remains undetermined. Profiled with immunoSEQ multiplex PCR; TCRdb holds only in-frame clones, not every one. This table has about 9,600 clones, more than 35% appearing once. Study-wide points: Proliferating siplizumab-culture Treg suppressive function went unconfirmed.

CDR3 length: 15 residues. V was shortened by 6 bases and J by 2 bases, with 17 bases between the two germline ends. Germline-derived CDR1 and CDR2 are LGHNA and YSLEER. This TCR was recovered from a human donor in good health; the cells came from an allogeneic mixed lymphocyte reaction. The chain combines TRBV4-3 with TRBJ2-7; possibly TRBD2 for D (6 bases). Material for sequencing was CFSE-low (dividing) CD8+ T cells sorted from an allogeneic mixed lymphocyte reaction. The CDR3 reads CASSEGRDGAYEQYF. The DNA of the CDR3 is TGCGCCAGCAGTGAAGGGCGGGACGGGGCCTACGAGCAGTACTTC.